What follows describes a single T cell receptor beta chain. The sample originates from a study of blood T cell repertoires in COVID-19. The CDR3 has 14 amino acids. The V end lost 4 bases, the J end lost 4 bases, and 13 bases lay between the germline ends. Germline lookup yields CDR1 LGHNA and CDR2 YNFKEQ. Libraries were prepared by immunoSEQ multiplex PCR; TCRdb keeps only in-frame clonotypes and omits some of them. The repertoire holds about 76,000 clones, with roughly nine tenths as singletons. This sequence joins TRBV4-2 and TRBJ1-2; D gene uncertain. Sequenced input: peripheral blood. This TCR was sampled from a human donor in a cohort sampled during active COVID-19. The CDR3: CASSPDGEGYGYTF. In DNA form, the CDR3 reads TGTGCCAGCAGCCCGGACGGCGAGGGCTATGGCTACACCTTC.